This T cell receptor beta chain was profiled in a study of CD8+ T cells in alopecia areata. Study-level results: In patients, TCRs were shared less clearly than in mice, and HLA may possibly be involved. Across lesional scalp, and particularly alopecia totalis/universalis, clonality surpassed that of normal scalp.

CD4+ cells from roughly five patients underwent sorting into CD25+CD127- cells. As for this clone: Its antigen is still unknown.

The V gene's germline CDR1 is MDHEN and CDR2 SYDVKM. The CDR3 runs 13 residues. V was pared by 7 bases and J by 7 bases, with 14 bases between. RNA was isolated and reverse transcribed to cDNA, the sequencing template. The repertoire was sequenced with immunoSEQ multiplex PCR; TCRdb's copy has only in-frame clones and lacks some. Of roughly 20,000 clones in the sample, roughly 60% were seen once. The sequence derives from a human donor with alopecia areata. The sequenced sample was CD4+ Tregs sorted from blood. The chain couples TRBV28 to TRBJ2-4, with D tentatively TRBD2 (7 bases). Written as DNA, the CDR3 is TGTGCCAGCATTGGGGAGGGGGTCAACATTCAGTACTTC. As protein: CASIGEGVNIQYF.